Shown below are 2 T cell receptor beta chains from a single sample sequenced in a study of T cell responses to AZD1222 COVID-19 vaccine. Using immunoSEQ multiplex PCR, the repertoire was profiled, and TCRdb retains in-frame clones only, with some absent. The table includes 140,000 to 150,000 clones, roughly 92% detected once. The source was peripheral blood, collected on day 0 of AZD1222 vaccination. The receptors derive from an adult in good health.

The V gene is TRBV28, the J gene TRBJ2-1; weak D call: TRBD2 (5 bases). CDR3 length equals 16 residues. Germline CDR1 and CDR2: MDHEN and SYDVKM. The V gene lost 5 bases and the J gene lost 7 bases, with 21 bases spanning the gap. The CDR3 region is CASSAPGEMRGNEQFF. The CDR3 region has the DNA TGTGCCAGCAGTGCCCCCGGGGAGATGAGAGGAAATGAGCAGTTCTTC.

The chain recombines TRBV6-5 with TRBJ2-3; TRBD2 matches at 9 bases. The CDR3 is 15 amino acids. V shed 5 bases, J shed 4 bases, and the junction held 7 bases outside the gene matches. The germline V gene has CDR1 MNHEY and CDR2 SVGAGI. CDR3 nucleotides: TGTGCCAGCAGTCCAAGGGGCGGGAGGGCAGATACGCAGTATTTT. It codes for CASSPRGGRADTQYF.